One and the same sample provided the 30 T cell receptor beta chains below, sequenced in a study of somatic mutations in cytotoxic T cells in rheumatoid arthritis. Profiling relied on immunoSEQ multiplex PCR, and the TCRdb table lists in-frame clones only, not all of them. The table shows approximately 20,000 clones, with 85% occurring only once. Sequenced material: CD8+ T cells sorted from blood. The receptors stem from a woman aged 35 to 49 with rheumatoid arthritis.

V gene TRBV2 combines with J gene TRBJ1-1; D is undetermined. The V and J ends lost 8 bases and 1 base respectively, with 11 bases between them. The CDR3 covers 13 residues. Germline lookup yields CDR1 SNHLY and CDR2 FYNNEI. As DNA, the CDR3 is TGTGCCAGCGGGCACGGCGAGAACACTGAAGCTTTCTTT. The encoded protein is CASGHGENTEAFF.

The chain combines TRBV19 with TRBJ2-7, with TRBD2 matching over 11 bases. Trimming cost V 0 bases and J 4 bases; bases outside gene matches: 11. The CDR3 runs 18 residues. Germline-derived CDR1 and CDR2 are LNHDA and SQIVND (reference sequence). The CDR3 protein is CASSIDPGRLAGKYEQYF. The CDR3 DNA is TGTGCCAGTAGTATAGATCCGGGCCGACTAGCGGGGAAATACGAGCAGTACTTC.

This rearrangement joins TRBV15 to TRBJ2-7; 7 nucleotides line up with TRBD1. V lost 1 base, J lost 2 bases, and 2 bases stayed unmatched. The CDR3 has 14 residues. Germline V lookup: CDR1 LNHNV, CDR2 YYDKDF (reference sequence). The CDR3 region is CATSRGQGTYEQYF. CDR3 in DNA: TGTGCCACCAGCAGAGGACAGGGTACCTACGAGCAGTACTTC.

The chain joins TRBV2 to TRBJ1-6; 7 bases fit TRBD1. J gave up 11 bases and V 9 bases, and 19 bases lay outside the gene matches. This CDR3 comprises 16 residues. Germline V CDR1 and CDR2: SNHLY, FYNNEI. CDR3 region: CASFSTGESFGPPLHF. CDR3 DNA sequence: TGTGCCAGTTTCTCTACAGGGGAGAGCTTCGGCCCACCCCTCCACTTT.

This chain joins TRBV6-5 and TRBJ2-3; D is unclear. Germline CDR1 reads MNHEY; CDR2 reads SVGAGI. V was trimmed by 0 bases and J by 2 bases, leaving 12 bases between them. The CDR3 is 16 amino acids. The CDR3 nucleotides read TGTGCCAGCAGTTACTCGTCCCGAACGGTCACAGATACGCAGTATTTT. It yields the protein CASSYSSRTVTDTQYF.

V usage is TRBV6-1 and J usage is TRBJ2-5; 7 bases agree with TRBD2. The CDR3 has 15 amino acids. Germline V gene data show CDR1 as MNHNS and CDR2 as SASEGT. With 6 bases clipped from V and 5 bases from J, the junction kept 12 bases outside the gene matches. CDR3: CASSSPWGGMETQYF. The CDR3 nucleotides are TGTGCCAGCAGCTCCCCCTGGGGAGGGATGGAGACCCAGTACTTC.

The chain employs TRBV7-8 and TRBJ2-3; D may be TRBD1 (6 bases). Germline V CDR1 and CDR2: SGHVS, FQNEAQ. V was trimmed by 4 bases and J by 2 bases, leaving 13 bases between them. The CDR3 loop spans 15 amino acids. CDR3 sequence reads: CASSSLQGLTDTQYF. Here the CDR3 DNA reads TGTGCCAGCAGCTCTTTGCAGGGGCTCACAGATACGCAGTATTTT.

The chain uses TRBV7-6 and TRBJ1-5; D gene unclear. This CDR3 is 17 amino acids long. The germline V gene encodes CDR1 SGHVS and CDR2 FNYEAQ. The germline V and J ends were trimmed by 1 base and 3 bases, with 16 bases remaining between them. The CDR3 DNA reads as TGTGCCAGCAGCTTAGGAGAGGCCACCCTCTACAATCAGCCCCAGCATTTT. Residues: CASSLGEATLYNQPQHF.

The J gene is TRBJ1-2, the V gene TRBV6-1, with unresolved D. The CDR3 has 18 residues. Trimming cost V 0 bases and J 1 base, with 18 bases left between them. The germline V gene encodes CDR1 MNHNS and CDR2 SASEGT. The CDR3 protein is CASSEAHKTAGFNYGYTF. As DNA, the CDR3 is TGTGCCAGCAGTGAAGCGCATAAAACAGCGGGATTTAACTATGGCTACACCTTC.

By share, this clone ranks as large. V gene TRBV7-8 combines with J gene TRBJ2-3, with D perhaps matching TRBD1 (6 bases). Germline V gives CDR1 SGHVS, CDR2 FQNEAQ. CDR3 length: 16 residues. Trimming cost V 7 bases and J 2 bases, with 19 bases left between them. The CDR3 coding sequence is TGTGCCAGCACTACCTGGACAGAACCTTCCACAGATACGCAGTATTTT. It specifies CASTTWTEPSTDTQYF.

The chain links TRBV5-1 to TRBJ1-5; 10 nucleotides line up with TRBD1. Trimming at V came to 4 bases and at J to 5 bases, leaving 3 bases not matched to a gene. From germline, CDR1 is SGHRS and CDR2 YFSETQ. The CDR3 spans 14 residues. CDR3: CASSAGTGDQPQHF. The CDR3 nucleotides are TGCGCCAGCAGCGCAGGGACAGGGGATCAGCCCCAGCATTTT.

The V gene is TRBV4-1, the J gene TRBJ2-7, with 9 nucleotides matching TRBD1. With 4 bases clipped from V and 5 bases from J, the junction kept 6 bases outside the gene matches. Germline V gene data show CDR1 as MGHRA and CDR2 as YSYEKL. The CDR3 is made up of 14 amino acids. The CDR3 loop is CASSLGQGIDEQYF. The CDR3, as DNA: TGCGCCAGCAGCCTCGGACAGGGGATCGACGAGCAGTACTTC.

The rearrangement links TRBV19 to TRBJ1-2; D gene uncertain. Germline CDR1 is LNHDA and CDR2 is SQIVND (reference sequence). Trimming stripped 0 bases from V and 5 bases from J, with 13 bases between. This CDR3 contains 15 residues. The CDR3 DNA follows: TGTGCCAGTAGTATAGATCTTTTCGGTCTATATGGCTACACCTTC. Protein sequence: CASSIDLFGLYGYTF. The full variable domain, in which reference TRBV19 and TRBJ1-2 provide the parts outside the CDR3, is DGGITQSPKYLFRKEGQNVTLSCEQNLNHDAMYWYRQDPGQGLRLIYYSQIVNDFQKGDIAEGYSVSREKKESFPLTVTSAQKNPTAFYLCASSIDLFGLYGYTFGSGTRLTVV.

This chain connects TRBV19 to TRBJ1-1; D unclear. Trimming removed 3 bases at V and 0 bases at J, with 8 bases between. Germline-derived CDR1 and CDR2 are LNHDA and SQIVND (reference sequence). This CDR3 contains 14 residues. The CDR3 nucleotides are TGTGCCAGTAGTATTAGCAGCATGAACACTGAAGCTTTCTTT. As protein: CASSISSMNTEAFF.

The chain is built from TRBV7-9 and TRBJ2-3; D is ambiguous. Germline V gene data show CDR1 as SEHNR and CDR2 as FQNEAQ (reference sequence). The CDR3 has 13 amino acids. Trimming stripped 11 bases from V and 0 bases from J, with 12 bases between. CDR3 protein: CAYGPLSTDTQYF. In DNA form, the CDR3 reads TGTGCCTACGGTCCCTTAAGCACAGATACGCAGTATTTT.

The chain carries TRBV7-9 and TRBJ2-5, with D unclear. This CDR3 comprises 14 residues. The germline V and J ends were trimmed by 1 base and 2 bases, with 8 bases remaining between them. Per germline, CDR1 SEHNR and CDR2 FQNEAQ (reference sequence). In DNA, the CDR3 is TGTGCCAGCAGCTTAGTTCGAGCGCAAGAGACCCAGTACTTC. This sequence encodes CASSLVRAQETQYF.

The V and J genes are TRBV2 and TRBJ2-3; 8 nucleotides match TRBD2. The germline V gene encodes CDR1 SNHLY and CDR2 FYNNEI. V gave up 8 bases and J gave up 4 bases; unmatched junction bases: 11. The CDR3 is 15 residues long. The CDR3, as DNA: TGTGCCAGCCTAAACGGGAAGCGGGAGCCAGATACGCAGTATTTT. Translated, it gives CASLNGKREPDTQYF.

J is TRBJ2-1 and V is TRBV11-2; 9 positions agree with TRBD2. With 3 bases clipped from V and 4 bases from J, the junction kept 4 bases outside the gene matches. The germline V gene encodes CDR1 SGHAT and CDR2 FQNNGV. The CDR3 is 15 amino acids. The CDR3: CASSFLTSGYNEQFF. In DNA form, the CDR3 reads TGTGCCAGCAGCTTCTTGACTAGCGGTTACAATGAGCAGTTCTTC.

This clone was counted once. The CDR3 is CASSSGGSGGYEQYF. The CDR3 DNA reads TGTGCCAGCAGCTCCGGGGGTAGCGGGGGTTACGAGCAGTACTTC. This chain joins TRBV16 and TRBJ2-7, with 9 bases that match TRBD2. The CDR3 has 15 amino acids. Germline V gene sequence: CDR1 KGHSY, CDR2 FQNENV. V shed 5 bases, J shed 4 bases, and the junction held 9 bases outside the gene matches.

This chain links TRBV15 with TRBJ2-5; TRBD2 matches at 8 bases. Germline V lookup: CDR1 LNHNV, CDR2 YYDKDF (reference sequence). V lost 8 bases to trimming and J lost 5 bases; unmatched junction nucleotides: 10. The CDR3 sequence is 14 residues long. The CDR3 here is CATGMPGGMETQYF. DNA of the CDR3: TGTGCCACCGGTATGCCGGGAGGGATGGAGACCCAGTACTTC.

The chain links TRBV5-4 to TRBJ2-7; 8 nucleotides align to TRBD1. V was pared by 0 bases and J by 1 base, with 6 bases of the junction left unmatched. The CDR3 spans 16 residues. Germline loops: CDR1 SGHNT, CDR2 YYREEE (reference sequence). CDR3 sequence: CASSLEWGTGSYEQYF. DNA for the CDR3: TGTGCCAGCAGCTTGGAGTGGGGGACAGGTTCCTACGAGCAGTACTTC.

Here the CDR3 reads CASSHTGNEQYF. The DNA for the CDR3 is TGTGCCAGCAGCCACACAGGGAACGAGCAGTACTTC. The chain uses TRBV5-4 and TRBJ2-7, with D perhaps TRBD1 (6 bases). This CDR3 contains 12 residues. Trimming stripped 4 bases from V and 5 bases from J, with 10 bases between. Looked up from germline, CDR1 is SGHNT and CDR2 is YYREEE (reference sequence).

In its sample, this clone was seen a few times. This rearrangement joins TRBV5-6 to TRBJ2-1, with a possible D match to TRBD1 (6 bases). Germline V gives CDR1 SGHDT, CDR2 YYEEEE. The CDR3 runs 13 residues. V shed 4 bases and J shed 8 bases, with 13 bases lying between them. The CDR3 loop reads CASSGDIRDEQFF. DNA of the CDR3: TGTGCCAGCAGCGGGGACATTCGGGATGAGCAGTTCTTC.

V is TRBV4-2 and J is TRBJ1-4; 8 positions agree with TRBD1. The CDR3 is made up of 14 amino acids. In germline, CDR1 is LGHNA, CDR2 YNFKEQ. After removal of 4 bases from V and 13 bases from J, the junction contained 11 bases not matched to a gene. The CDR3 here is CASSLTGDAGVLFF. CDR3 DNA: TGTGCCAGCAGCCTGACAGGGGATGCTGGAGTACTGTTTTTT.

V gene TRBV7-6 combines with J gene TRBJ2-1, with 7 nucleotides matching TRBD2. Germline CDR1 reads SGHVS; CDR2 reads FNYEAQ. Unmatched junction bases numbered 11, after V lost 5 bases and J lost 7 bases. The CDR3 totals 15 residues. The CDR3 loop is CASSPWGEGRNEQFF. In DNA, the CDR3 is TGTGCCAGCAGCCCGTGGGGGGAGGGCCGGAATGAGCAGTTCTTC.

This clone was observed once. The chain carries TRBV7-8 and TRBJ2-7; no clear D. The CDR3 runs 15 residues. Germline V gene lookup returns CDR1 SGHVS and CDR2 FQNEAQ. With 3 bases removed from V and 0 bases from J, the gap between germline ends came to 12 bases. The CDR3 is CASSFPRYASYEQYF. The CDR3, as DNA: TGTGCCAGCAGCTTTCCGCGGTACGCCTCCTACGAGCAGTACTTC.

This chain uses TRBV29-1 with TRBJ2-3; D may be TRBD1 (6 bases). Germline CDR1 reads SQVTM; CDR2 reads ANQGSEA. This CDR3 has 15 residues. Trimming cost V 3 bases and J 6 bases, with 19 bases left between them. In DNA form, the CDR3 reads TGCAGCGTTGAGGCCGGCAGGGGAATTGAGGATACGCAGTATTTT. Its translation: CSVEAGRGIEDTQYF.

Within the sample, this clone is medium-sized. V is TRBV5-5 and J is TRBJ2-5; TRBD1 is a possible D gene (5 bases). CDR3 length: 15 residues. Germline V gene data show CDR1 as SGHKS and CDR2 as YYEKEE (reference sequence). The V end lost 2 bases, the J end lost 1 base, and 12 bases lay between the germline ends. CDR3 amino acids: CASSLFGAVQETQYF. CDR3 bases: TGTGCCAGCAGCTTATTTGGGGCGGTCCAAGAGACCCAGTACTTC.

This clone appeared a few times. The rearrangement uses TRBV19 and TRBJ2-5; D perhaps matches TRBD2 (7 bases). This CDR3 is 14 amino acids long. CDR1 and CDR2 from the germline V gene are LNHDA and SQIVND (reference sequence). The V end lost 3 bases, the J end lost 5 bases, and 13 bases lay between the germline ends. CDR3 amino acids: CASSMGGARETQYF. The CDR3 region has the DNA TGTGCCAGTAGTATGGGGGGGGCGCGGGAGACCCAGTACTTC.

This clone was recorded once. The chain employs TRBV19 and TRBJ1-1, with D maybe TRBD1 (5 bases). This CDR3 spans 12 amino acids. V dropped 5 bases and J dropped 10 bases, with 14 bases sitting between them. The germline V gene has CDR1 LNHDA and CDR2 SQIVND (reference sequence). CDR3 amino acids: CASSPLWGGAFF. DNA for the CDR3: TGTGCCAGTAGTCCTCTCTGGGGGGGAGCTTTCTTT.